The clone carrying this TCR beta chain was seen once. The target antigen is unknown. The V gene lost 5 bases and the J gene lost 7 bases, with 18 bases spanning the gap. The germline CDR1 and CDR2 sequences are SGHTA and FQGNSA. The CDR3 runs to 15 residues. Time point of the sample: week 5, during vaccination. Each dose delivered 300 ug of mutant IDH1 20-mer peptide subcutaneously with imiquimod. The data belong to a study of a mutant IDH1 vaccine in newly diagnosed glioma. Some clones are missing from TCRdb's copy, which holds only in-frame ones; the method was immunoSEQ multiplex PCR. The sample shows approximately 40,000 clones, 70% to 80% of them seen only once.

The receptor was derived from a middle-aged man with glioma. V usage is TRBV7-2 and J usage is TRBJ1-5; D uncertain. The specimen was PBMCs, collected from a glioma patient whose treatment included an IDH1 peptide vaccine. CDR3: CASSLSGAVSQPQHF. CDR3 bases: TGTGCCAGCAGCCTCTCAGGAGCGGTTAGCCAGCCCCAGCATTTT.